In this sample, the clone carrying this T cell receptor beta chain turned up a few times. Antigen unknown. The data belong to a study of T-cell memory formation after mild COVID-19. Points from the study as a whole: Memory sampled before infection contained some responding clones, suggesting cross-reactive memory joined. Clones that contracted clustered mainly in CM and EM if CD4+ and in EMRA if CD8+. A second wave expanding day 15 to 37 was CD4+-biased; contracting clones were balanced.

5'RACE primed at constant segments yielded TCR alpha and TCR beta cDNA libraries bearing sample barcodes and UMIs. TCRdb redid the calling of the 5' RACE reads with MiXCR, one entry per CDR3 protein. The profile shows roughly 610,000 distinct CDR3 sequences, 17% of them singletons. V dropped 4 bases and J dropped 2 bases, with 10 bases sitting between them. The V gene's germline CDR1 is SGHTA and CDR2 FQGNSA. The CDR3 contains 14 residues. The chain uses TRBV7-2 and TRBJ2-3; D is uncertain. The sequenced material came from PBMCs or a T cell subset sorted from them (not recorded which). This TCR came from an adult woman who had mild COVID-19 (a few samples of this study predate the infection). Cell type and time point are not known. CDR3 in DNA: TGTGCCAGCAGCTCCGGTGACCCCACAGATACGCAGTATTTT. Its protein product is CASSSGDPTDTQYF.